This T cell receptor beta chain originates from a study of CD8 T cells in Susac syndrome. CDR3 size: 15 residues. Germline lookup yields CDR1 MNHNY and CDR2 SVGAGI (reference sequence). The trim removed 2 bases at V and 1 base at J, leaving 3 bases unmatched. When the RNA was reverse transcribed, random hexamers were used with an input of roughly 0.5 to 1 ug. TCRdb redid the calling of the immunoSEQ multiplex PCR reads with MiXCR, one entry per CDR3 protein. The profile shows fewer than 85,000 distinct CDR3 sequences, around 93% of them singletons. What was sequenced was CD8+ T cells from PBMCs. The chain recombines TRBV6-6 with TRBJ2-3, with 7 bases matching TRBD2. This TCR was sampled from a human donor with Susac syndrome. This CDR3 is CASSYSAGGTDTQYF. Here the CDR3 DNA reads TGTGCCAGCAGTTACAGTGCGGGAGGCACAGATACGCAGTATTTT.